Sequencing of this TCR beta chain was carried out in a study of CD8+CD57+ T cells in acquired aplastic anemia. Whole-study context: Reads per healthy sample averaged about 10.8 million (CD4+) and 11.0 million (CD8+).

For CDR3 and TCR beta VDJ profiling, genomic DNA was the template used. TCRdb analysed the reads with MiXCR anew, one entry per CDR3 protein. The table has some 130,000 distinct CDR3 sequences, 35% to 50% seen once. V was clipped by 6 bases and J by 2 bases, with 8 bases between them. Per the germline V gene, CDR1 is MNHEY and CDR2 is SVGAGI. The CDR3 length is 12 residues. This clonotype has a count of ten or more. V and J are TRBV6-5 and TRBJ2-7; D might be TRBD2 (6 bases). This sequence was found in a human donor in good health, serving as a control. The specimen sequenced was sorted CD4+, CD8+, or CD8+CD57+ T cells (not recorded which) from PBMCs. CDR3 amino acids: CASRGEAYEQYF. CDR3 bases: TGTGCCAGCAGGGGGGAGGCCTACGAGCAGTACTTC.